This T cell receptor beta chain was captured by sequencing in a study of blood T cells in healthy people across ages. Study-level points and caveats: Reliance upon unsorted PBMCs precluded definitive naive versus antigen-experienced comparison. Across the age range, TCR beta diversity per million T cells fell in a roughly linear way.

On this clonotype: The antigen remains unidentified.

The CDR3 sequence is 11 residues long. A J-beta primer mix and a sample-barcoded 5' primer were used in a second PCR of roughly 6 to 11 cycles. TCRdb passed the 5' RACE reads through MiXCR, listing each CDR3 protein once. The sample comprises more than 1,400,000 distinct CDR3 sequences, 42% of which are singletons, and approximately 7.9% rests with the top ten. The draw of peripheral blood yielded ten milliliters from each donor. In each sample, at least 6.5 million PBMCs were isolated. This TCR derives from a woman between 18 and 29 years old in good health. Material: blood. This sequence joins TRBV21-1 and TRBJ2-7. TRBV21-1 is tagged as a pseudogene. The CDR3 loop reads CASIRSWEQYF. CDR3 nucleotide sequence: TGTGCCAGCATTCGGAGTTGGGAGCAGTACTTC.